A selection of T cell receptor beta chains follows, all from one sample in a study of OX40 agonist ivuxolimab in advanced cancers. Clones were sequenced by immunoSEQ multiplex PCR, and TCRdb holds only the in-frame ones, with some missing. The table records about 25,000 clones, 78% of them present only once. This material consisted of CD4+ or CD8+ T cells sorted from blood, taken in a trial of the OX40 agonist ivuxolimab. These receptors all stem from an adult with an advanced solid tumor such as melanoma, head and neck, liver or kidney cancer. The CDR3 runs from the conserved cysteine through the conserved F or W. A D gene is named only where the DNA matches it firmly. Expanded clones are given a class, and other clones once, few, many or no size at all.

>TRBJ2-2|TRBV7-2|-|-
TGTGCCAGCACCACTGGACAGACGAACACCGGGGAGCTGTTTTTT
CASTTGQTNTGELFF
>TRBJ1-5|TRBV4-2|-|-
TGTGCCAGCAGCCAATACCGTGGCGGCTCTCAGCCCCAGCATTTT
CASSQYRGGSQPQHF
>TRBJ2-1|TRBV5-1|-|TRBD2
TGCGCCAGCAGCCCATACCTAGCGGGGGTGAATGAGCAGTTCTTC
CASSPYLAGVNEQFF
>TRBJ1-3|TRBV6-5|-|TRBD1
TGTGCCAGCAGTTACGGGACAGGGTACTCTGGAAACACCATATATTTT
CASSYGTGYSGNTIYF
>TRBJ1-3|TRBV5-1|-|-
TGCGCCAGCAGCTTTGGGATCTCTGGAAACACCATATATTTT
CASSFGISGNTIYF
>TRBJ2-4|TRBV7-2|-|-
TGTGCCAGCAGCTTAGTTCCCGGGGGCGTATCCAAAAACATTCAGTACTTC
CASSLVPGGVSKNIQYF
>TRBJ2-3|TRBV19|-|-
TGTGCCAGTAGTATCGGCAGGGGAGCAGATACGCAGTATTTT
CASSIGRGADTQYF
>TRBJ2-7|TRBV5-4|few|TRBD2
TGTGCCAGCAGCCCCCCGGGTAGCGGGGGGTACTACGAGCAGTACTTC
CASSPPGSGGYYEQYF
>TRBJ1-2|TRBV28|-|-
TGTGCCAGCAGTTTTCCAGGGTACTATGGCTACACCTTC
CASSFPGYYGYTF
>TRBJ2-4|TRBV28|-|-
TGTGCCAGCAGAAGTCAGCTCTTGGACATTCAGTACTTC
CASRSQLLDIQYF
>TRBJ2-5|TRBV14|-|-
TGTGCCAGCAGCCATGGACCCGGACTTGGCCAAGAGACCCAGTACTTC
CASSHGPGLGQETQYF
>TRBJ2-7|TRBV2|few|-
TGTGCCAGTCGGCAAGGAGCTATAGACGAGCAGTACTTC
CASRQGAIDEQYF
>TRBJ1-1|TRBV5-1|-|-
TGCGCCAGCAGCTCCGGCGGGGGCAGCACTGAAGCTTTCTTT
CASSSGGGSTEAFF
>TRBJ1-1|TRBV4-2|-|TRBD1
TGTGCCAGCAGCCAAGCCGGACAGGGGGCAGATACTGAAGCTTTCTTT
CASSQAGQGADTEAFF
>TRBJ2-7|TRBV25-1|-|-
TGTGCCAGCGCCAAGGGCGAGCAGTACTTC
CASAKGEQYF
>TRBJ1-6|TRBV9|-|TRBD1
TGTGCCAGCAGCGGGGACAGCTCCTATAATTCACCCCTCCACTTT
CASSGDSSYNSPLHF
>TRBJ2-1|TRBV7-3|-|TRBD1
TGTGCCAGCAGCCTCGGGACAGGGACCTACAATGAGCAGTTCTTC
CASSLGTGTYNEQFF
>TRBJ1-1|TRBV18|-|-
TGTGCCAGCTCATATCGTGAGGTGGGAATGAACACTGAAGCTTTCTTT
CASSYREVGMNTEAFF
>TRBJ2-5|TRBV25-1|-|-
TGTGCCAGCAGGGGTGAGTTCGAAAAGACCCAGTACTTC
CASRGEFEKTQYF
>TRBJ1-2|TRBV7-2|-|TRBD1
TGTGCCAGCAGCCCGGGACAGACTTGGGGCTACACCTTC
CASSPGQTWGYTF
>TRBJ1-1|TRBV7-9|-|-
TGTGCCAGCAGCTTCCGGCAGGGTGGAGAAGCTTTCTTT
CASSFRQGGEAFF
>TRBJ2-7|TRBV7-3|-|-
TGTGCCAGCAGCCGAGTGGGGGAATCCGAGCAGTACTTC
CASSRVGESEQYF
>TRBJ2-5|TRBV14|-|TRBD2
TGTGCCAGCAGCCAAGCTAGCGGGGAGACCCAGTACTTC
CASSQASGETQYF
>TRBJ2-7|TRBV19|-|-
TGTGCCAGTAGTATTGCAGGGAAATACGAGCAGTACTTC
CASSIAGKYEQYF
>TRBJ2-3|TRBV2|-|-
TGTGCCAGCAGAGGAGGCACAGATACGCAGTATTTT
CASRGGTDTQYF
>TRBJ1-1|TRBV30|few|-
TGTGCCTGGGTACGGGAGAACACTGAAGCTTTCTTT
CAWVRENTEAFF
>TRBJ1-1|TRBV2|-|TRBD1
TGTGCCAGCAGAGAAAGAGGGACAGTGAACACTGAAGCTTTCTTT
CASRERGTVNTEAFF
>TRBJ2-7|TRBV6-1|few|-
TGTGCCAGCAGTACCACGACAGGCCCCTACGAGCAGTACTTC
CASSTTTGPYEQYF
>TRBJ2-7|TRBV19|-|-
TGTGCCAGTAGTTTAAACGGACAGTACGAGCAGTACTTC
CASSLNGQYEQYF
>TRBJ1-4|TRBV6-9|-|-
TGTGCCAGCAGTTACCAGGGAGGGGAAAAACTGTTTTTT
CASSYQGGEKLFF
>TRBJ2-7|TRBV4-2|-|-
TGTGCCAGCAGCCAGACACGGGCTAGTCAGTACGAGCAGTACTTC
CASSQTRASQYEQYF
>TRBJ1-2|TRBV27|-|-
TGTGCCAGCAGCTCCCGGGGAAACTATGGCTACACCTTC
CASSSRGNYGYTF
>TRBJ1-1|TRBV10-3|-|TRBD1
TGTGCCATAAGTCAGGGGGGACCCACTGAAGCTTTCTTT
CAISQGGPTEAFF
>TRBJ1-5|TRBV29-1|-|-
TGCAGCGTTTCCGCCGGACAGTTGGATCAGCCCCAGCATTTT
CSVSAGQLDQPQHF
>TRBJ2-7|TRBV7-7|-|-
TGTGCTAGCAGCTTAGCCGAGTCGGGCGAGCAGTACTTC
CASSLAESGEQYF
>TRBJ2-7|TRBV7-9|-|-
TGTGCCAGCAGCTTAGGTTTCGATGGAAAATACGAGCAGTACTTC
CASSLGFDGKYEQYF